This T cell receptor beta chain is drawn from a study of CD8 T cells in ankylosing spondylitis. General observations from the study: A TCR beta motif made of fewer than ten highly homologous variants seemed typical of ankylosing spondylitis blood.

A single record per CDR3 protein comes from TCRdb applying MiXCR to the 5' RACE reads. This table holds about 500,000 distinct CDR3 sequences, about an eighth found once. A note on this clonotype: As yet, its antigen is unknown.

The CDR3 loop spans 13 amino acids. Trimming cost V 0 bases and J 4 bases, with 7 bases left between them. CDR1 SGHRS and CDR2 YFSETQ come from the germline V gene. This clonotype originated in a male donor with ankylosing spondylitis. The V and J genes are TRBV5-1 and TRBJ1-1; D is unresolved. Sequencing input: blood, either unsorted or a sorted T cell fraction (not recorded which). CDR3: CASSLDPTTEAFF. The DNA of the CDR3 is TGCGCCAGCAGCTTGGACCCGACCACTGAAGCTTTCTTT.